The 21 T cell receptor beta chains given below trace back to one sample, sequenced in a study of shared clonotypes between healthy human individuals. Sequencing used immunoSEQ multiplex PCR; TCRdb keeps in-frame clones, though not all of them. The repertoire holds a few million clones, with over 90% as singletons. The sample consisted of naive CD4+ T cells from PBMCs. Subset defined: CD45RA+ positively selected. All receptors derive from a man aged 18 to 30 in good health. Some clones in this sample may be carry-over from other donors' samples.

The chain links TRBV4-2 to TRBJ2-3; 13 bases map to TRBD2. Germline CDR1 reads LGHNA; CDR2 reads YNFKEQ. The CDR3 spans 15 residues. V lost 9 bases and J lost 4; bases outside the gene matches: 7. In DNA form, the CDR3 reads TGTGCCAGGAGGACTAGCGGGAGCCCCCCAGATACGCAGTATTTT. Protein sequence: CARRTSGSPPDTQYF.

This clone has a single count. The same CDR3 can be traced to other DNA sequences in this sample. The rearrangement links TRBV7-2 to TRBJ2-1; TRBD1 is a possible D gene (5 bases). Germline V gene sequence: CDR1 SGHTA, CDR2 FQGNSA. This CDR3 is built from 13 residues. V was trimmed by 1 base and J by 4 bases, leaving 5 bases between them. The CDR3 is CASSLDRYNEQFF. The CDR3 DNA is TGTGCCAGCAGCTTAGACAGGTACAATGAGCAGTTCTTC.

Here the CDR3 reads CASSLVDGRDTQYF. The CDR3 region has the DNA TGTGCCAGCAGCTTGGTAGACGGGAGGGATACGCAGTATTTT. This rearrangement joins TRBV5-4 to TRBJ2-3; 7 bases align to TRBD2. This CDR3 has 14 residues. The germline gives CDR1 SGHNT, CDR2 YYREEE (reference sequence). J was trimmed by 6 bases and V by 0 bases; bases with no gene match: 4.

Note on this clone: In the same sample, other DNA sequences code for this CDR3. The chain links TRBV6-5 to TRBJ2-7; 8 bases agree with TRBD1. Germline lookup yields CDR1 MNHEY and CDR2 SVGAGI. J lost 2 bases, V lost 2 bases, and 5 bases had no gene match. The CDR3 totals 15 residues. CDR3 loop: CASSYSAGGPYEQYF. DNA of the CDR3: TGTGCCAGCAGTTACAGCGCAGGGGGCCCCTACGAGCAGTACTTC.

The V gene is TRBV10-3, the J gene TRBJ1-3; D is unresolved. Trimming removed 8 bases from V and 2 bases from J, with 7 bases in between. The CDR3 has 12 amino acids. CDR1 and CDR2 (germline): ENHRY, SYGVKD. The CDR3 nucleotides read TGTGCCATCCGGCAAGCTGGAAACACCATATATTTT. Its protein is CAIRQAGNTIYF.

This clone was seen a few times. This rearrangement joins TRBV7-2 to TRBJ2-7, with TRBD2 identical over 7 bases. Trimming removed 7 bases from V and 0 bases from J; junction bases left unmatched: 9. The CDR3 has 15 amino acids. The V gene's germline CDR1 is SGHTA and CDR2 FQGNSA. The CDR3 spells CASTYSGPSSYEQYF. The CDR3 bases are TGTGCCAGCACCTATAGCGGGCCCAGCTCCTACGAGCAGTACTTC.

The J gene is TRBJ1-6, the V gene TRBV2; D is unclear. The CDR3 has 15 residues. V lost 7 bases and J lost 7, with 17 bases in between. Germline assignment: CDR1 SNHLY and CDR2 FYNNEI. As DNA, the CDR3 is TGTGCCAGCAACGCGTCCCCCCTGAGGAATTCACCCCTCCACTTT. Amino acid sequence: CASNASPLRNSPLHF.

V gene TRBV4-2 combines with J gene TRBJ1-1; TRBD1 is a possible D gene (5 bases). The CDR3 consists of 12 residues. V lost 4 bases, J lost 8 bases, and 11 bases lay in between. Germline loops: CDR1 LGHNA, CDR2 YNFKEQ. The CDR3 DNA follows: TGTGCCAGCAGCCTAAGGGGTCTCGAAGCTTTCTTT. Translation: CASSLRGLEAFF.

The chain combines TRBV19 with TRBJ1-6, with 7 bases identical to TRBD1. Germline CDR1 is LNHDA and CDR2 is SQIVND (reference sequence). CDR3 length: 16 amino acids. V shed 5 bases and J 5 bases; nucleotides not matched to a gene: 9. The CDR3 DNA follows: TGTGCCAGTAGTGCAGAAAACAGGGGCAATAATTCACCCCTCCACTTT. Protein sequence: CASSAENRGNNSPLHF.

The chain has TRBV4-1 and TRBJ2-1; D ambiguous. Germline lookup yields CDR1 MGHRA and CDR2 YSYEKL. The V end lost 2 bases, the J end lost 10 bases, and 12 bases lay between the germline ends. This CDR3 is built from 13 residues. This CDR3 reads CASSQLWADEQFF. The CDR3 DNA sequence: TGCGCCAGCAGCCAACTCTGGGCAGACGAGCAGTTCTTC.

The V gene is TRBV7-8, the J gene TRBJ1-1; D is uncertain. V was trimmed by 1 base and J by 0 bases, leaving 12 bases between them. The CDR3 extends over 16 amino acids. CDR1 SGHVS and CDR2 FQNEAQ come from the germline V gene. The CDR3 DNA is TGTGCCAGCAGCTTAGAAAGACGGGAAATGAACACTGAAGCTTTCTTT. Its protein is CASSLERREMNTEAFF.

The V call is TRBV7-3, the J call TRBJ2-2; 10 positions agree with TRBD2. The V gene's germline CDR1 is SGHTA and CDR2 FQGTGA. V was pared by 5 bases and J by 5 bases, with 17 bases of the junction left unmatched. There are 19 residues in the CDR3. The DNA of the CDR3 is TGTGCCAGCAGCCCCCTTCTAGCGGGAGTCCTCCCGGCGACCGGGGAGCTGTTTTTT. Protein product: CASSPLLAGVLPATGELFF.

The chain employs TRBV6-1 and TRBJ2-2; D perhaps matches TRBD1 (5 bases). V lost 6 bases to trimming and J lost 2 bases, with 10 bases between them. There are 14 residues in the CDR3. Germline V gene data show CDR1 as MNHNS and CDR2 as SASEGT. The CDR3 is CASRVGANTGELFF. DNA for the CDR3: TGTGCCAGCAGGGTTGGGGCAAACACCGGGGAGCTGTTTTTT.

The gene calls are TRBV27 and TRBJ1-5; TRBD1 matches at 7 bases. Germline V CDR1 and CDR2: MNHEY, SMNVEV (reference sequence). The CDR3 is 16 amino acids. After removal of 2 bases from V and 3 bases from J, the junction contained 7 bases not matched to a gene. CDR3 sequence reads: CASSLRWDSLNQPQHF. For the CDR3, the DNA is TGTGCCAGCAGTTTAAGATGGGACAGCCTCAATCAGCCCCAGCATTTT.

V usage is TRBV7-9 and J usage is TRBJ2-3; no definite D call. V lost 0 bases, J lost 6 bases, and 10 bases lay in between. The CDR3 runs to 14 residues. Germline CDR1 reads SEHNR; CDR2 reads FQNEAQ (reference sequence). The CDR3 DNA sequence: TGTGCCAGCAGCTTAGCTTCCCTCAGCGATACGCAGTATTTT. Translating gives CASSLASLSDTQYF. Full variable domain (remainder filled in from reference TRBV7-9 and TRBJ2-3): DTGVSQNPRHKITKRGQNVTFRCDPISEHNRLYWYRQTLGQGPEFLTYFQNEAQLEKSRLLSDRFSAERPKGSFSTLEIQRTEQGDSAMYLCASSLASLSDTQYFGPGTRLTVL.

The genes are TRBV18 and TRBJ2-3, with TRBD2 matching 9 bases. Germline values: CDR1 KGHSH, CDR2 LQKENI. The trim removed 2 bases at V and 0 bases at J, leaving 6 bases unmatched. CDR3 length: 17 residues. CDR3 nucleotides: TGTGCCAGCTCACCAATCCCACTAGCGGGTAGCACAGATACGCAGTATTTT. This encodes CASSPIPLAGSTDTQYF.

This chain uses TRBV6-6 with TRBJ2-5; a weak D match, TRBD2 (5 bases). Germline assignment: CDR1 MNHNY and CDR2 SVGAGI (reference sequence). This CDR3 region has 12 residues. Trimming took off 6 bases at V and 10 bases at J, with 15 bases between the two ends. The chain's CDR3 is CASSPHGEGQYF. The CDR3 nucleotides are TGTGCCAGCAGCCCCCACGGCGAGGGCCAGTACTTC.

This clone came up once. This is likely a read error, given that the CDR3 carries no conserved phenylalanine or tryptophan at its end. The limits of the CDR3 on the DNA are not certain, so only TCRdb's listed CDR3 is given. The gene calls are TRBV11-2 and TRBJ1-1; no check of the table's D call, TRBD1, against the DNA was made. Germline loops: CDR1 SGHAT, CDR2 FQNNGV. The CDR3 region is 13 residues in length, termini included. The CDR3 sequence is CASSSNRILCLWL.

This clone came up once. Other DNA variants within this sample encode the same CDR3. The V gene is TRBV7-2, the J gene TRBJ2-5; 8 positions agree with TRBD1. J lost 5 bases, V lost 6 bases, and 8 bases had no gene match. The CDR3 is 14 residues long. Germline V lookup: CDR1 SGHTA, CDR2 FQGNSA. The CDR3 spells CASSPDRGRETQYF. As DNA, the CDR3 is TGTGCCAGCAGTCCCGACAGGGGCCGGGAGACCCAGTACTTC. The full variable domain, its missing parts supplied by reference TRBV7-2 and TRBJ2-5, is GAGVSQSPSNKVTEKGKDVELRCDPISGHTALYWYRQSLGQGLEFLIYFQGNSAPDKSGLPSDRFSAERTGGSVSTLTIQRTQQEDSAVYLCASSPDRGRETQYFGPGTRLLVL.

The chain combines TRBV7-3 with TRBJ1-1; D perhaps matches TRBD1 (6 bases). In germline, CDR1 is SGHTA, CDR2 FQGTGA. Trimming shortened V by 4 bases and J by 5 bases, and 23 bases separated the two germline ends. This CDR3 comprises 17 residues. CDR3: CASSSRKVAGEGTEAFF. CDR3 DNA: TGTGCCAGCAGCTCCAGAAAGGTGGCAGGGGAGGGGACTGAAGCTTTCTTT.

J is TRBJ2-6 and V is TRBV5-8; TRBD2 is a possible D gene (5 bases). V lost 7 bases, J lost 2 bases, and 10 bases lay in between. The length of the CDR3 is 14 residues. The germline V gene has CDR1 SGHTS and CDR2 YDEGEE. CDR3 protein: CASLRTAGANVLTF. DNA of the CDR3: TGTGCCAGCCTGAGGACTGCTGGGGCCAACGTCCTGACTTTC.